This TCR beta chain is drawn from a study of cytomegalovirus exposure and HLA in healthy donors. A multiplex PCR was run with 60 Vbeta primers and 13 Jbeta primers. Data came from immunoSEQ multiplex PCR; TCRdb stores just in-frame clones and leaves some out. The table lists fewer than 250,000 clones, over 75% of them singletons. This donor had no CMV serostatus on record. As to this clone: The antigen is unknown.

General study findings and limits: There were reportedly fewer N-insertions in an Asian-associated ancestry cluster than the roughly 670-donor mean, in a later analysis. Per published reports, the classifier diagnosed cytomegalovirus status with high specificity and sensitivity. Later analysis revealed greater clonal expansion in HLA-associated TCR beta chains than in equally common others.

The trim removed 5 bases at V and 3 bases at J, leaving 6 bases unmatched. The length of the CDR3 is 16 residues. Germline V CDR1 and CDR2: SGHVS, FNYEAQ. Sequenced sample: PBMCs. This TCR derives from a human donor in good health. The chain recombines TRBV7-6 with TRBJ2-7; 14 bases match TRBD2. CDR3 sequence: CASSTGLAGGLYEQYF. CDR3 DNA: TGTGCCAGCAGCACCGGACTAGCGGGAGGACTCTACGAGCAGTACTTC. Using reference TRBV7-6 and TRBJ2-7 for the parts outside the CDR3, the full variable domain is GAGVSQSPRYKVTKRGQDVALRCDPISGHVSLYWYRQALGQGPEFLTYFNYEAQQDKSGLPNDRFSAERPEGSISTLTIQRTEQRDSAMYRCASSTGLAGGLYEQYFGPGTRLTVT.